These 28 T cell receptor beta chains share one sample of origin, sequenced in a study of beta chain features in type 1 diabetes. Study-level points and caveats: In every one of the four CD4+ subsets, TCRB CDR3s were moderately but significantly shorter in Type 1 diabetes patients.

No antigen has been assigned to these receptors. The sequenced template was cDNA made from the entire isolated RNA. Data came from immunoSEQ multiplex PCR; TCRdb stores just in-frame clones and leaves some out. This sample carries more than 550,000 clones, around 15% of them seen once, and the ten largest clones take roughly 0.04%. Sequenced: naive CD4+ T cells from blood. The receptor source for this set is a man aged 18 to 29 with type 1 diabetes.

V gene TRBV7-9 combines with J gene TRBJ2-6; D tentatively reads TRBD1 or TRBD2 (5 bases each). This CDR3 region has 17 residues. Germline assignment: CDR1 SEHNR and CDR2 FQNEAQ (reference sequence). V was shortened by 4 bases and J by 4 bases, with 17 bases between the two germline ends. CDR3 amino acids: CASSSGTGLTGANVLTF. The DNA for the CDR3 is TGTGCCAGCAGCTCAGGGACGGGGCTAACCGGGGCCAACGTCCTGACTTTC.

This clone was observed a few times. The chain links TRBV6-5 to TRBJ1-1; the D is unclear. This CDR3 spans 13 amino acids. Trimming took 6 bases from V and 6 from J, leaving 14 bases between them. Per the germline V gene, CDR1 is MNHEY and CDR2 is SVGAGI. CDR3 DNA: TGTGCCAGCAGCCCCCCAGGACTAGCTGAAGCTTTCTTT. Protein: CASSPPGLAEAFF.

This clone occurred a few times. This chain joins TRBV9 and TRBJ2-2; D is undetermined. Trimming removed 0 bases at V and 7 bases at J, with 16 bases between. The germline CDR1 and CDR2 sequences are SGDLS and YYNGEE. This CDR3 is built from 16 residues. CDR3 loop: CASSVGPLHGYGELFF. The CDR3 region has the DNA TGTGCCAGCAGCGTAGGGCCCCTCCACGGGTACGGGGAGCTGTTTTTT.

This clone turned up a few times. A much larger clone lies a single base off, so this may be a read error. The chain recombines TRBV7-6 with TRBJ2-1; D gene ambiguous. V was trimmed by 3 bases and J by 5 bases, leaving 2 bases between them. The CDR3 has 11 residues. Germline V CDR1 and CDR2: SGHVS, FNYEAQ. The CDR3 region has the DNA TGTGCCAGCAGCTTTCACAATGAGCAGTTCTTC. Protein sequence: CASSFHNEQFF.

This clone has a handful of counts. This chain connects TRBV13 to TRBJ1-2, with no clear D. V was trimmed by 4 bases and J by 0 bases, leaving 12 bases between them. There are 15 residues in the CDR3. Germline CDR1 is PRHDT and CDR2 is FYEKMQ (reference sequence). The CDR3 is CASSSDLHPNYGYTF. The CDR3, as DNA: TGTGCCAGCAGCTCGGATCTGCATCCTAACTATGGCTACACCTTC.

The chain couples TRBV29-1 to TRBJ1-1; D is ambiguous. Germline loops: CDR1 SQVTM, CDR2 ANQGSEA. Between the trimmed V and J ends, which lost 7 bases and 5 bases, there was a span of 11 bases. This CDR3 is 11 amino acids long. CDR3 nucleotides: TGCAGCGCCCGAGAGGGAACTGAAGCTTTCTTT. It yields the protein CSAREGTEAFF.

The gene calls are TRBV7-2 and TRBJ2-1; maybe TRBD2 (7 bases). CDR1 is SGHTA, CDR2 FQGNSA, per germline. V was clipped by 4 bases and J by 4 bases, with 14 bases between them. The CDR3 runs to 15 residues. CDR3 DNA: TGTGCCAGCAGCTCGGGGGGCCCCCCTTACAATGAGCAGTTCTTC. This sequence encodes CASSSGGPPYNEQFF.

The chain employs TRBV18 and TRBJ2-7; D gene unclear. This CDR3 has 12 residues. Trimming shortened V by 5 bases and J by 0 bases, and 5 bases separated the two germline ends. Germline V lookup: CDR1 KGHSH, CDR2 LQKENI. The CDR3 reads CASSGSSYEQYF. The CDR3 coding sequence is TGTGCCAGCTCAGGATCCTCCTACGAGCAGTACTTC.

V is TRBV4-2 and J is TRBJ1-5, with D unresolved. Germline-derived CDR1 and CDR2 are LGHNA and YNFKEQ. V lost 1 base and J 3 bases, leaving 10 bases between the germline ends. CDR3 length: 15 residues. CDR3 sequence reads: CASSQAALINQPQHF. CDR3 DNA sequence: TGTGCCAGCAGCCAAGCGGCACTTATCAATCAGCCCCAGCATTTT.

This chain uses TRBV27 with TRBJ2-5; 7 bases are a match to TRBD1. The V gene's germline CDR1 is MNHEY and CDR2 SMNVEV (reference sequence). The CDR3 sequence is 15 residues long. Trimming at V came to 5 bases and at J to 1 base, leaving 7 bases not matched to a gene. The CDR3 spells CASSGAGTAQETQYF. The CDR3 DNA reads TGTGCCAGCAGTGGAGCCGGGACAGCCCAAGAGACCCAGTACTTC.

The gene calls are TRBV13 and TRBJ2-7; 7 bases line up with TRBD1. Germline V gives CDR1 PRHDT, CDR2 FYEKMQ (reference sequence). The CDR3 has 14 amino acids. V gave up 4 bases and J gave up 3 bases; unmatched junction bases: 6. CDR3 amino acids: CASSSRGTDYEQYF. Written as DNA, the CDR3 is TGTGCCAGCAGCTCTAGAGGGACAGACTACGAGCAGTACTTC.

The chain links TRBV9 to TRBJ2-2; TRBD2 is a possible D gene (6 bases). Germline assignment: CDR1 SGDLS and CDR2 YYNGEE. The CDR3 has 15 amino acids. Trimming removed 1 base at V and 5 bases at J, with 12 bases between. CDR3 in amino acids: CASSVLGGATGELFF. As DNA, the CDR3 is TGTGCCAGCAGCGTATTAGGCGGGGCTACCGGGGAGCTGTTTTTT.

This sequence joins TRBV4-2 and TRBJ1-2, with 12 bases fitting TRBD1. The CDR3 runs 17 residues. Germline values: CDR1 LGHNA, CDR2 YNFKEQ. The V and J ends lost 2 bases and 7 bases, in that order; junction bases with no gene match: 11. The DNA of the CDR3 is TGTGCCAGCAGCCAACCCCTGGAGGGACAGGGGGCTTCTGGCTACACCTTC. Residues: CASSQPLEGQGASGYTF.

Written as DNA, the CDR3 is TGTGCCAGCAGCAGAGGAGGGGACTTGGATGAAGCTTTCTTT. The encoded protein is CASSRGGDLDEAFF. The V gene is TRBV11-3, the J gene TRBJ1-1; D is possibly TRBD1 (5 bases). Germline V gene lookup returns CDR1 SGHNT and CDR2 YENEEA. V lost 5 bases to trimming and J lost 7 bases, with 17 bases between them. There are 14 residues in the CDR3.

The chain carries TRBV29-1 and TRBJ2-3; 11 bases map to TRBD1. V was clipped by 7 bases and J by 6 bases; unmatched bases: 9. This CDR3 region has 14 residues. CDR1 and CDR2 (germline): SQVTM, ANQGSEA. For the CDR3, the DNA is TGCAGCGCCTCCTCCGGACAGGGGGCGGATACGCAGTATTTT. Residues: CSASSGQGADTQYF.

This clone was detected a few times. The J gene is TRBJ2-3, the V gene TRBV4-2; D is possibly TRBD1 (5 bases). The CDR3 spans 15 residues. Trimming removed 1 base at V and 5 bases at J, with 13 bases between. Per germline, CDR1 LGHNA and CDR2 YNFKEQ. CDR3 DNA sequence: TGTGCCAGCAGCCAAGTAGGTTCAGGGCAAGATACGCAGTATTTT. Encoded protein: CASSQVGSGQDTQYF.

A few counts support this clone. The chain is built from TRBV23-1 and TRBJ2-3; D might be TRBD2 (6 bases). TRBV23-1 is treated as an ORF (open reading frame) with a function not yet certain. This CDR3 has 16 residues. The V end was cut by 0 bases, the J end by 0 bases, with 10 bases between. The CDR3 spells CASSQSLGLSTDTQYF. CDR3 DNA: TGCGCCAGCAGTCAATCGTTGGGACTTAGCACAGATACGCAGTATTTT.

There are a few counts of this clone. This chain links TRBV7-9 with TRBJ2-5; D is ambiguous. The CDR3 loop spans 13 amino acids. Germline V gene lookup returns CDR1 SEHNR and CDR2 FQNEAQ (reference sequence). Trimming took off 5 bases at V and 5 bases at J, with 12 bases between the two ends. The CDR3 loop reads CASSHQPPETQYF. The CDR3 nucleotides read TGTGCCAGCAGCCACCAGCCCCCGGAGACCCAGTACTTC.

The gene calls are TRBV28 and TRBJ1-3, with D tentatively TRBD1 (5 bases). Germline V gene lookup returns CDR1 MDHEN and CDR2 SYDVKM. The V end lost 2 bases, the J end lost 0 bases, and 8 bases lay between the germline ends. The CDR3 has 15 amino acids. The CDR3 protein is CASSLGGVSGNTIYF. The CDR3 DNA reads as TGTGCCAGCAGTTTAGGAGGGGTCTCTGGAAACACCATATATTTT.

A few counts support this clone. The rearrangement joins TRBV28 to TRBJ2-7; 10 bases agree with TRBD1. The CDR3 is 14 residues long. CDR1 and CDR2 (germline): MDHEN, SYDVKM. V shed 10 bases and J 0 bases; nucleotides not matched to a gene: 6. CDR3 in DNA: TGTGCCACCTCGGGACAGGGGAGCTCCTACGAGCAGTACTTC. It translates to CATSGQGSSYEQYF.

The chain links TRBV5-1 to TRBJ2-3; the D is unclear. Trimming stripped 0 bases from V and 0 bases from J, with 8 bases between. The germline V gene encodes CDR1 SGHRS and CDR2 YFSETQ. CDR3 length: 15 residues. The CDR3 loop reads CASSLAHPSTDTQYF. CDR3 coding DNA: TGCGCCAGCAGCTTGGCCCATCCTAGCACAGATACGCAGTATTTT. Full variable domain (outside the CDR3, taken from reference TRBV5-1 and TRBJ2-3): KAGVTQTPRYLIKTRGQQVTLSCSPISGHRSVSWYQQTPGQGLQFLFEYFSETQRNKGNFPGRFSGRQFSNSRSEMNVSTLELGDSALYLCASSLAHPSTDTQYFGPGTRLTVL.

Note on this clone: Germline and junction disagree at one end, which may indicate a read error. The chain recombines TRBV9 with TRBJ2-1; D gene ambiguous. Germline assignment: CDR1 SGDLS and CDR2 YYNGEE. The CDR3 extends over 14 amino acids. The CDR3 DNA reads TGTGCCAGCAGCGTAGGCGGCTCCAACAATGAGCAGTTCTTC. It is translated as CASSVGGSNNEQFF.

The chain has TRBV5-1 and TRBJ1-2; D is ambiguous. CDR1 SGHRS and CDR2 YFSETQ come from the germline V gene. This CDR3 is 14 amino acids long. The V end was cut by 0 bases, the J end by 7 bases, with 13 bases between. CDR3 in amino acids: CASSLAAGDGGYTF. The CDR3 DNA sequence: TGCGCCAGCAGCTTGGCTGCGGGTGACGGTGGCTACACCTTC.

This chain connects TRBV7-2 to TRBJ1-2; D uncertain. V dropped 4 bases and J dropped 6 bases, with 15 bases sitting between them. Germline V gene lookup returns CDR1 SGHTA and CDR2 FQGNSA. This CDR3 contains 14 residues. The CDR3 loop reads CASSSPPNSDGYTF. In nucleotides, the CDR3 is TGTGCCAGCAGCTCCCCACCCAATTCGGATGGCTACACCTTC.

This clone came up a few times. Other DNA sequences in the same sample also yield this CDR3. In nucleotides, the CDR3 is TGTGCCTGGAGTGGGTCCTCTGGAAACACCATATATTTT. Amino acids: CAWSGSSGNTIYF. V and J are TRBV30 and TRBJ1-3; D ambiguous. The CDR3 spans 13 residues. Germline V CDR1 and CDR2: GTSNPN, SVGIG (reference sequence). Trimming shortened V by 1 base and J by 0 bases, and 4 bases separated the two germline ends.

The V call is TRBV14, the J call TRBJ2-5, with 7 nucleotides matching TRBD1. CDR3 size: 16 residues. Germline CDR1 SGHDN, CDR2 FVKESK. Losses at the gene ends were 4 bases for V and 2 bases for J; bases not matched to a gene: 10. CDR3 amino acids: CASSLRQGPGQETQYF. The DNA for the CDR3 is TGTGCCAGCAGCCTGAGACAGGGTCCGGGGCAAGAGACCCAGTACTTC.

This CDR3 is CASSREKETQYF. CDR3 nucleotides: TGTGCCAGCTCCCGGGAAAAAGAGACCCAGTACTTC. The chain recombines TRBV18 with TRBJ2-5; D is possibly TRBD2 (5 bases). CDR1 KGHSH and CDR2 LQKENI come from the germline V gene. The CDR3 length is 12 residues. Trimming left V 6 bases short and J 3 bases short, with 8 bases between.

This clone has more than one count but fewer than ten. The chain combines TRBV4-1 with TRBJ2-2, with D unresolved. CDR1 is MGHRA and CDR2 is YSYEKL in the germline V gene. V lost 0 bases to trimming and J lost 8 bases, with 13 bases between them. The CDR3 sequence is 15 residues long. The CDR3 reads CASSQEESSTGELFF. The CDR3 DNA follows: TGCGCCAGCAGCCAAGAGGAATCCTCCACTGGGGAGCTGTTTTTT.